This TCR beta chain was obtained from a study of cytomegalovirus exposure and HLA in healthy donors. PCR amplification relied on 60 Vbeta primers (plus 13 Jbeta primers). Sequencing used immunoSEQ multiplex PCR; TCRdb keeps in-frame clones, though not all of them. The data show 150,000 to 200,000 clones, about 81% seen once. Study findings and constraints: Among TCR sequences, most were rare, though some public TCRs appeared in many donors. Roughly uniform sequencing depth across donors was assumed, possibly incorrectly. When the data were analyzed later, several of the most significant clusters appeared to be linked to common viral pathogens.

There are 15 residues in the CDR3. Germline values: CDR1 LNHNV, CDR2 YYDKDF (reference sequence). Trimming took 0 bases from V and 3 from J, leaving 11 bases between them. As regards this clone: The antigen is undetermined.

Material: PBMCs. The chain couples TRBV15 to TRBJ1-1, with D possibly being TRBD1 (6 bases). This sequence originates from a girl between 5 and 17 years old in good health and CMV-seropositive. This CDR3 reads CATSRDRGGDTEAFF. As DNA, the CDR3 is TGTGCCACCAGCAGAGATAGGGGGGGGGACACTGAAGCTTTCTTT.